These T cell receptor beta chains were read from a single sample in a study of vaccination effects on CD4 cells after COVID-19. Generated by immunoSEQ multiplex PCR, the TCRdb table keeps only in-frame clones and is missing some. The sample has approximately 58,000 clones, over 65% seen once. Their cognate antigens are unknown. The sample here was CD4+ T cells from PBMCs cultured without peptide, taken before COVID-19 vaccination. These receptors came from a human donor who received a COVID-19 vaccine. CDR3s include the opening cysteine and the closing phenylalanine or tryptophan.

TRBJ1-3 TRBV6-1 CASSETGSSGNTIYF
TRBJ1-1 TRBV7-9 CASSPGQNTEAFF
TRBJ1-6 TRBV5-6 CASSLRDRYNSPLHF
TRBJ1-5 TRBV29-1 CSVGDSNQPQHF
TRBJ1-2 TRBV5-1 CASRSRSVYGYTF
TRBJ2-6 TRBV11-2 CASSLSLSGANVLTF
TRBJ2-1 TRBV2 CASSDRDTGSSYNEQFF
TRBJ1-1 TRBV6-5 CASSYGLLAEAFF
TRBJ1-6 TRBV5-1 CASSYDTYNSPLHF
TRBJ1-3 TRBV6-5 CASSYGGSGNTIYF